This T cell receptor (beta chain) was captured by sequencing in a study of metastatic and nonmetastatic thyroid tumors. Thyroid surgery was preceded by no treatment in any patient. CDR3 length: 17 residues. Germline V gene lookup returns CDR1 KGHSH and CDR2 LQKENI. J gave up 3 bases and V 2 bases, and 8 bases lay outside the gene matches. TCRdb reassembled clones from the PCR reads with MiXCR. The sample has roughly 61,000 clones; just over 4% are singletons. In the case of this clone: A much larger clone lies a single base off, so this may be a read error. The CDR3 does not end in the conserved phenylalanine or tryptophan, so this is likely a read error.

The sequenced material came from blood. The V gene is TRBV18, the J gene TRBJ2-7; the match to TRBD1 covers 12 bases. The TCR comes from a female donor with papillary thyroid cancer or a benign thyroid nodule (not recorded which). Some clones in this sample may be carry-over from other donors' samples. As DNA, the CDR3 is TGTGCCAGCTCACCAGCCCCGGGACAGGGGGCTTTCTACGAGCAGTACTAC. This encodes CASSPAPGQGAFYEQYY.